This TCR beta chain was observed in a study of blood T cell repertoires in COVID-19. Study details: Samples of COVID-19 (acute and convalescent) were obtained from the United States, Italy and Spain. Sources were T cells, B-cell-depleted T cells, or PBMCs; the material itself was cDNA or gDNA.

Using immunoSEQ multiplex PCR, the repertoire was profiled, and TCRdb retains in-frame clones only, with some absent. The sample lists about 490,000 clones, 80% to 90% occurring once. Unmatched junction bases numbered 1, after V lost 5 bases and J lost 0 bases. The CDR3 length is 13 residues. Germline CDR1 reads LNHDA; CDR2 reads SQIVND (reference sequence). In the case of this clone: This sample includes further DNA sequences coding for the same CDR3.

Sequencing input: peripheral blood. This clonotype originated in a human donor in a cohort sampled during active COVID-19. This chain joins TRBV19 and TRBJ2-7; TRBD1 matches at 7 bases. The CDR3 loop is CASSRDSSYEQYF. CDR3 bases: TGTGCCAGTAGTCGGGACAGCTCCTACGAGCAGTACTTC.